This entry describes one T cell receptor beta chain. Its cognate antigen is unknown. The V segment lost 5 bases and the J segment 0 bases; nucleotides outside the gene matches: 7. The CDR3 is 19 residues long. CDR1 and CDR2 (germline): MNHEY, SVGEGT. Stated time point: newly diagnosed GD, antithyroid drugs for less than 3 months. Scientists built the TCR library using RNA that was extracted from PBMCs. Construction of the TCR beta libraries employed iRepertoire HTBI primers in conjunction with Arm-PCR of CDR3 regions. TCRdb passed the multiplex PCR reads through MiXCR, listing each CDR3 protein once. In the table there are some 220,000 distinct CDR3 sequences, around 19% of which are singletons. These data are taken from a study of regulatory T cells in long-lasting Graves disease. General observations from the study: There was favoring of TRBV28, TRBJ1-2 and TRBJ2-5 in persistent disease.

These data are also associated with another study on T cells in Graves' hyperthyroidism and ophthalmopathy. From that second work: Patients aged 18 to 65 had newly diagnosed hyperthyroidism that had lasted under 2 months. Ophthalmopathy got predicted by the model a median about 6.7 months before its onset.

The TCR was taken from a woman in her 30s with Graves disease. Specimen: peripheral blood mononuclear cells (PBMCs), collected at new diagnosis, from a patient treated with antithyroid drugs. V usage is TRBV6-2 or TRBV6-3 and J usage is TRBJ2-1; 16 nucleotides align to TRBD2. CDR3 DNA sequence: TGTGCCAGCAGTGAAGGGACTAGCGGGAGGGGAAGCTCCTACAATGAGCAGTTCTTC. Protein: CASSEGTSGRGSSYNEQFF.